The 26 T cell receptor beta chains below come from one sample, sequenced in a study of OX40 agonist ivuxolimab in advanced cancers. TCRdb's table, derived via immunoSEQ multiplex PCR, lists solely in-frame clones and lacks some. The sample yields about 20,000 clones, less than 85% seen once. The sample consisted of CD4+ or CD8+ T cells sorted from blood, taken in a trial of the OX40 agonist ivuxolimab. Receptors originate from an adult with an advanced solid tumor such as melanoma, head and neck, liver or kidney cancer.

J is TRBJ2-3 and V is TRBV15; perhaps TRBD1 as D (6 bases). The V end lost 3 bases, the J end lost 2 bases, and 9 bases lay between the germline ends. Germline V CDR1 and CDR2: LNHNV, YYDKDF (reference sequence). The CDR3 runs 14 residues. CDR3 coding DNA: TGTGCCACCAGCAGGGACAGATTCACAGATACGCAGTATTTT. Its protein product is CATSRDRFTDTQYF.

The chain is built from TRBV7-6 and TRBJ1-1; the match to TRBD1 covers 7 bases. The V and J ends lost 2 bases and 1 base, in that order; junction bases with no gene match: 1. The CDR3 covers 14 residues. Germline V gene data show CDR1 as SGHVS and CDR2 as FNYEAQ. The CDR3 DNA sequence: TGTGCCAGCAGCTTACAGGGGGGGAACACTGAAGCTTTCTTT. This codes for CASSLQGGNTEAFF. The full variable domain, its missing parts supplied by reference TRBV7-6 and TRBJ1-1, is GAGVSQSPRYKVTKRGQDVALRCDPISGHVSLYWYRQALGQGPEFLTYFNYEAQQDKSGLPNDRFSAERPEGSISTLTIQRTEQRDSAMYRCASSLQGGNTEAFFGQGTRLTVV.

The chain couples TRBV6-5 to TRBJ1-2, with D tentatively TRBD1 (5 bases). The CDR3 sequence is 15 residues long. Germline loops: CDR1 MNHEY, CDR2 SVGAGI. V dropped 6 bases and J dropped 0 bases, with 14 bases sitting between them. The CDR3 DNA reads TGTGCCAGCAGAACGGACGGGACCACTAACTATGGCTACACCTTC. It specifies CASRTDGTTNYGYTF.

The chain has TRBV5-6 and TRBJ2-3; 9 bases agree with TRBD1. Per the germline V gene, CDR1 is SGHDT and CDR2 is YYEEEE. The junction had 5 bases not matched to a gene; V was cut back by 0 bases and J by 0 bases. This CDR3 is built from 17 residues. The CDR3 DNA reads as TGTGCCAGCAGCTTGGTCGGGACAGGGATCAGCACAGATACGCAGTATTTT. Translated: CASSLVGTGISTDTQYF.

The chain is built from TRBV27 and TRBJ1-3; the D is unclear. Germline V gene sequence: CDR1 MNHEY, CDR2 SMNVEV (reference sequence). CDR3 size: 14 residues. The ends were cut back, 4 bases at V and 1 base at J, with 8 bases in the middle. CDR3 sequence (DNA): TGTGCCAGCAGTTCAAGTCCATCTGGAAACACCATATATTTT. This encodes CASSSSPSGNTIYF.

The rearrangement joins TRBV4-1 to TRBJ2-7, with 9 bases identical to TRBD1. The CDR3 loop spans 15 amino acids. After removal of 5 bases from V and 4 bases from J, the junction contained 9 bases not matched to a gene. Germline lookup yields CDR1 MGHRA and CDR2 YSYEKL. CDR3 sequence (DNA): TGCGCCAGCAGCTCTACCGGGACAGGGAGTTACGAGCAGTACTTC. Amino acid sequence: CASSSTGTGSYEQYF.

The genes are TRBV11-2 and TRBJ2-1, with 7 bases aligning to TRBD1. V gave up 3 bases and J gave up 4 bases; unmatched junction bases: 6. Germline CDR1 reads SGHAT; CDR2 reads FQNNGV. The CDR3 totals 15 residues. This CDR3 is CASSLGQKPYNEQFF. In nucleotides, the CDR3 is TGTGCCAGCAGCTTGGGACAGAAGCCTTACAATGAGCAGTTCTTC.

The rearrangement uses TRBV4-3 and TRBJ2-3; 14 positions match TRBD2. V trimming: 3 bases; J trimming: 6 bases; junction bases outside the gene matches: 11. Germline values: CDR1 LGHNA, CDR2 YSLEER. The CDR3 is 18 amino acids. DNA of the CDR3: TGCGCCAGCAGCCAGGCCCTACGACTAGCGGGAGGGATGGATACGCAGTATTTT. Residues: CASSQALRLAGGMDTQYF.

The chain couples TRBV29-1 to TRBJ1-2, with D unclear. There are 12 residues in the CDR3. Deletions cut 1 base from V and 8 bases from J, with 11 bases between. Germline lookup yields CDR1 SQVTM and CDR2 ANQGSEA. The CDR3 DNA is TGCAGCGTTGAAGCACACGTGAGGGGCTACACCTTC. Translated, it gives CSVEAHVRGYTF.

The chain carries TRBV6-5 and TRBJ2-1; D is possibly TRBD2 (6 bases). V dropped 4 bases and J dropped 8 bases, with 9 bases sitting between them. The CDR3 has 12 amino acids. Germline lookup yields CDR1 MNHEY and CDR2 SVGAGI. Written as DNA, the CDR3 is TGTGCCAGCAGTTCGGGACTCTATGAGCAGTTCTTC. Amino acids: CASSSGLYEQFF.

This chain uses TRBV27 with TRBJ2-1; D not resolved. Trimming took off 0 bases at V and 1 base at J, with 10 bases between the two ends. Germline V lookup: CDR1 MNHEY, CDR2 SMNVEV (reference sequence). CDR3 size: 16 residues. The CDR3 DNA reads TGTGCCAGCAGTTTATCGCCGGCGGCTTCCTACAATGAGCAGTTCTTC. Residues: CASSLSPAASYNEQFF.

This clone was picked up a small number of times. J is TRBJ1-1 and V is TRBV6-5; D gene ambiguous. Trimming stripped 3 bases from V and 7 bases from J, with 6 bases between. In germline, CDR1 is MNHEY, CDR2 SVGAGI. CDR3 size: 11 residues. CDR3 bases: TGTGCCAGCAGTTATGGCAATGAAGCTTTCTTT. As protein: CASSYGNEAFF.

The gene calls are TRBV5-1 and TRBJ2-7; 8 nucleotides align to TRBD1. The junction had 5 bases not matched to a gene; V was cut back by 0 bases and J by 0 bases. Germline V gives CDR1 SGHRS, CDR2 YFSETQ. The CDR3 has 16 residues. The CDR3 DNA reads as TGCGCCAGCAGCTTGGTCTTGGGACAGGACTCCTACGAGCAGTACTTC. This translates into CASSLVLGQDSYEQYF.

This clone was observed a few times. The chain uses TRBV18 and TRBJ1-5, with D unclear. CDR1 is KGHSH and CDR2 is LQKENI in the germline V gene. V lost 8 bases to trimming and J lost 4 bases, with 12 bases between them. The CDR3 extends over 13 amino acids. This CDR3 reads CASAWVENQPQHF. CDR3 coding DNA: TGTGCCAGCGCCTGGGTTGAGAATCAGCCCCAGCATTTT.

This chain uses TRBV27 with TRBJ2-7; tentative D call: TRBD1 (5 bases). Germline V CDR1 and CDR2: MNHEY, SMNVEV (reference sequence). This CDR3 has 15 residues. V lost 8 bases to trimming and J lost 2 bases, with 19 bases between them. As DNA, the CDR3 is TGTGCCAGCGCGCCGGCCGTAGGGGCCACCTACGAGCAGTACTTC. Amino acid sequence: CASAPAVGATYEQYF.

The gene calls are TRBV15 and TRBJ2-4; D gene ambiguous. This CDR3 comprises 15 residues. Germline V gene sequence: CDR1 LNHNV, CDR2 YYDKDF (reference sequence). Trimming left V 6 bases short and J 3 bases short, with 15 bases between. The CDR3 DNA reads TGTGCCACCAGAGGACCCCTAGAAAGCAAAAACATTCAGTACTTC. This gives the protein CATRGPLESKNIQYF.

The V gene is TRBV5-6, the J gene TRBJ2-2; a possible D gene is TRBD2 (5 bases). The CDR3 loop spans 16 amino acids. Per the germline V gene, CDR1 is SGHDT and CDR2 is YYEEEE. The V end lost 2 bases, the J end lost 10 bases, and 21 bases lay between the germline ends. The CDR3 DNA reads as TGTGCCAGCAGCTTTATCCTGGCGAGGGAAGATGTGGAGCTGTTTTTT. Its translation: CASSFILAREDVELFF.

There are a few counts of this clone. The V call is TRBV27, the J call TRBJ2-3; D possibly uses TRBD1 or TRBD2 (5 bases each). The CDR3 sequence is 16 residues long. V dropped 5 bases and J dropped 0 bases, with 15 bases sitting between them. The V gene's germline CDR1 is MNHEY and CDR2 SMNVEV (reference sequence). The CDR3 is CASSPGRETSTDTQYF. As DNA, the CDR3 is TGTGCCAGCAGTCCGGGACGGGAAACTAGCACAGATACGCAGTATTTT.

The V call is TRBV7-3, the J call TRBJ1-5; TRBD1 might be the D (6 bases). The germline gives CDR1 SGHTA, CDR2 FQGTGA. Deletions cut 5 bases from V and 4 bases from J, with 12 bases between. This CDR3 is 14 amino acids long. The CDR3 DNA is TGTGCCAGCAGCCCCCGGACAGTTAATCAGCCCCAGCATTTT. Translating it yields CASSPRTVNQPQHF.

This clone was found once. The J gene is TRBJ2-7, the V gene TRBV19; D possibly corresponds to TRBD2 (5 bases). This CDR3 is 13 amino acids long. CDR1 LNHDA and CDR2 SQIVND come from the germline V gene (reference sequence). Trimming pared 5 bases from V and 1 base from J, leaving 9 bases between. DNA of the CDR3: TGTGCCAGTAGTGCGGGTCAGTCCTACGAGCAGTACTTC. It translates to CASSAGQSYEQYF.

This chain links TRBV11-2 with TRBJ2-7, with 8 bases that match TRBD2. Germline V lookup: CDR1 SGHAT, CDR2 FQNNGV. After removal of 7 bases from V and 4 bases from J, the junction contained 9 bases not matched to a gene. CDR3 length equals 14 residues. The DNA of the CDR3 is TGTGCCAGCACCGGCGGGGGGCTTGGGTACGAGCAGTACTTC. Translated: CASTGGGLGYEQYF.

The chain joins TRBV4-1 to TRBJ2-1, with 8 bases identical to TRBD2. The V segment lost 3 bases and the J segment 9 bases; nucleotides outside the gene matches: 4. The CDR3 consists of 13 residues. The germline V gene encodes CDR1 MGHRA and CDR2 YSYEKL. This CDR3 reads CASSQTSVVEQFF. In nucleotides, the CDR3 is TGCGCCAGCAGCCAGACTAGCGTAGTTGAGCAGTTCTTC.

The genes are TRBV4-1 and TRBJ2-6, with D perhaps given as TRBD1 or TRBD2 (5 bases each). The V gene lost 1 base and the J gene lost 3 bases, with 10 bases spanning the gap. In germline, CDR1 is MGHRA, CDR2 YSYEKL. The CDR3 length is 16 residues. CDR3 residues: CASSQVRGSGANVLTF. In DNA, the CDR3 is TGCGCCAGCAGCCAAGTACGGGGCAGTGGGGCCAACGTCCTGACTTTC.

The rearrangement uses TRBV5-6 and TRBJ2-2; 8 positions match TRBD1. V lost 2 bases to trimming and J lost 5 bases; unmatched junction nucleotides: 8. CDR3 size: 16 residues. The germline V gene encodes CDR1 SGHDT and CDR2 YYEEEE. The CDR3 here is CASSFNGQGWTGELFF. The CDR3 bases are TGTGCCAGCAGCTTTAACGGACAGGGTTGGACCGGGGAGCTGTTTTTT.

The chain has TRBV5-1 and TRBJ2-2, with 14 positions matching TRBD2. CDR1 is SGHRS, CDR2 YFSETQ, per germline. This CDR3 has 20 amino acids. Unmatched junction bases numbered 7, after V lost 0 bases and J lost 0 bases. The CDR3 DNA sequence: TGCGCCAGCAGCTTGGCCGGACTAGCGGGAGGCCCCTCGAACACCGGGGAGCTGTTTTTT. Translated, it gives CASSLAGLAGGPSNTGELFF. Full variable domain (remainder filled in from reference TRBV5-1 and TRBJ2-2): KAGVTQTPRYLIKTRGQQVTLSCSPISGHRSVSWYQQTPGQGLQFLFEYFSETQRNKGNFPGRFSGRQFSNSRSEMNVSTLELGDSALYLCASSLAGLAGGPSNTGELFFGEGSRLTVL.

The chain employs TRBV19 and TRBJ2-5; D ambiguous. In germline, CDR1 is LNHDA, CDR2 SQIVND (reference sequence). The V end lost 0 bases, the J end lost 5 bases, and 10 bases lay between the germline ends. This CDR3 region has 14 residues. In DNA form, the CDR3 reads TGTGCCAGTAGTATAGACACGCTCCGGGAGACCCAGTACTTC. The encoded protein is CASSIDTLRETQYF.